This passage covers 21 T cell receptor beta chains from one sample sequenced in a study of T cell responses to AZD1222 COVID-19 vaccine. Only in-frame clones appear in the TCRdb table, and some are missing; sequencing was by immunoSEQ multiplex PCR. The sample lists approximately 74,000 clones; 87% were seen once. This specimen was peripheral blood, taken 28 days after the second AZD1222 dose. These receptors were obtained from an adult who received the AZD1222 COVID-19 vaccine.

This chain links TRBV5-5 with TRBJ2-5, with D perhaps matching TRBD2 (6 bases). Germline V lookup: CDR1 SGHKS, CDR2 YYEKEE (reference sequence). V gave up 4 bases and J gave up 5 bases, with 15 bases separating them. The length of the CDR3 is 14 residues. CDR3 nucleotides: TGTGCCAGCAGCCGGGGACTCCTGCGGGAGACCCAGTACTTC. It translates to CASSRGLLRETQYF.

The chain joins TRBV6-4 to TRBJ1-3; D gene ambiguous. The germline V gene has CDR1 MRHNA and CDR2 SNTAGT. V dropped 3 bases and J dropped 0 bases, with 21 bases sitting between them. The CDR3 is 19 residues long. The CDR3 DNA follows: TGTGCCAGCAGTGAATTCACCCCCAAGGAAAGTCACTCTGGAAACACCATATATTTT. Translation gives CASSEFTPKESHSGNTIYF.

The V call is TRBV9, the J call TRBJ1-6; 8 bases are a match to TRBD1. Germline CDR1 reads SGDLS; CDR2 reads YYNGEE. Unmatched junction bases numbered 10, after V lost 5 bases and J lost 6 bases. The CDR3 contains 16 residues. DNA of the CDR3: TGTGCCAGCAGTCCCCAGGGGGCGATCAGTAATTCACCCCTCCACTTT. Translation: CASSPQGAISNSPLHF.

This clone was seen a few times. This rearrangement joins TRBV18 to TRBJ1-2, with D unresolved. Germline-derived CDR1 and CDR2 are KGHSH and LQKENI. This CDR3 contains 13 residues. The germline V and J ends were trimmed by 6 bases and 5 bases, with 13 bases remaining between them. The DNA of the CDR3 is TGTGCCAGCTCGGAAGGACGGGATTATGGCTACACCTTC. Translated: CASSEGRDYGYTF.

This clone has more than one count but fewer than ten. The chain couples TRBV12-5 to TRBJ2-2, with 10 bases that match TRBD1. Germline V gives CDR1 LGHNT, CDR2 FRNRAP. The CDR3 has 15 amino acids. The trim removed 4 bases at V and 3 bases at J, leaving 2 bases unmatched. The CDR3 is CASGWGTGDTGELFF. The CDR3 bases are TGTGCTAGTGGTTGGGGGACAGGGGACACCGGGGAGCTGTTTTTT.

The V gene is TRBV7-2, the J gene TRBJ2-7; the match to TRBD1 covers 9 bases. Germline-derived CDR1 and CDR2 are SGHTA and FQGNSA. The CDR3 sequence is 14 residues long. Germline trimming cut 3 bases from V and 7 bases from J; bases unmatched to any gene: 7. In nucleotides, the CDR3 is TGTGCCAGCAGCTTCCAACAGGGGGCGGAAGAGCAGTACTTC. Its protein product is CASSFQQGAEEQYF.

This chain connects TRBV7-3 to TRBJ1-2; 9 bases line up with TRBD1. V gave up 6 bases and J gave up 7 bases; unmatched junction bases: 9. CDR1 is SGHTA and CDR2 is FQGTGA in the germline V gene. This CDR3 comprises 14 residues. CDR3 sequence reads: CASSQNTGGSGYTF. CDR3 nucleotide sequence: TGTGCCAGCAGTCAAAATACAGGGGGCTCTGGCTACACCTTC.

The rearrangement joins TRBV10-2 to TRBJ1-5, with no clear D. V lost 4 bases to trimming and J lost 7 bases, with 11 bases between them. CDR1 and CDR2 (germline): WSHSY, SAAADI. CDR3 size: 13 residues. The CDR3, as DNA: TGCGCCAGCAGTGTGCAGGAAGGGCAGCCCCAGCATTTT. This gives the protein CASSVQEGQPQHF.

The chain couples TRBV7-3 to TRBJ2-2; 8 bases align to TRBD1. The CDR3 runs 15 residues. Germline lookup yields CDR1 SGHTA and CDR2 FQGTGA. V gave up 0 bases and J gave up 13 bases; unmatched junction bases: 10. The CDR3 DNA is TGTGCCAGCAGCTTAACGGACAGGGCTGGTCGTCGGCTGTTTTTT. It specifies CASSLTDRAGRRLFF.

CDR3 bases: TGTGCCAGCAGCAGTACTACAGGGGGCCATCAGCCCCAGCATTTT. Protein sequence: CASSSTTGGHQPQHF. The gene calls are TRBV6-2 or TRBV6-3 and TRBJ1-5, with 9 bases fitting TRBD1. This CDR3 contains 15 residues. With 6 bases clipped from V and 5 bases from J, the junction kept 8 bases outside the gene matches. Germline lookup yields CDR1 MNHEY and CDR2 SVGEGT.

J is TRBJ2-4 and V is TRBV20-1; 7 positions agree with TRBD1. Germline-derived CDR1 and CDR2 are DFQATT and SNEGSKA (reference sequence). J lost 12 bases, V lost 4 bases, and 6 bases had no gene match. This CDR3 region has 11 residues. The CDR3, as DNA: TGCAGTGCTAAAAAGGGACAGCGTCAGTACTTC. This sequence encodes CSAKKGQRQYF.

This chain uses TRBV12-3 or TRBV12-4 with TRBJ1-2, with 7 bases matching TRBD1. The CDR3 consists of 13 residues. V gave up 6 bases and J gave up 7 bases; unmatched junction bases: 8. The CDR3 protein is CASSSTGTRGYTF. As DNA, the CDR3 is TGTGCCAGCAGCTCGACAGGGACTCGTGGCTACACCTTC.

V usage is TRBV4-3 and J usage is TRBJ2-5, with 7 bases aligning to TRBD1. The germline CDR1 and CDR2 sequences are LGHNA and YSLEER. This CDR3 has 14 residues. Trimming took 1 base from V and 5 from J; bases not matched to a gene: 4. CDR3: CASSQGTGGETQYF. The DNA for the CDR3 is TGCGCCAGCAGCCAAGGGACAGGTGGTGAGACCCAGTACTTC.

CDR3: CASSTSPGTGQETQYF. The CDR3 DNA reads TGCGCCAGCAGCACCAGTCCCGGGACAGGCCAAGAGACCCAGTACTTC. J is TRBJ2-5 and V is TRBV5-1; 8 bases line up with TRBD1. This CDR3 is built from 16 residues. Germline V gene data show CDR1 as SGHRS and CDR2 as YFSETQ. Trimming at V came to 4 bases and at J to 1 base, leaving 9 bases not matched to a gene.

V and J are TRBV19 and TRBJ1-2, with a weak D call TRBD1 (6 bases). Looked up from germline, CDR1 is LNHDA and CDR2 is SQIVND (reference sequence). The length of the CDR3 is 12 residues. Trimming took 4 bases from V and 6 from J, leaving 9 bases between them. CDR3 sequence reads: CASSNRADGYTF. The DNA of the CDR3 is TGTGCCAGTAGTAACAGGGCGGATGGCTACACCTTC.

The chain employs TRBV11-2 and TRBJ2-4, with unresolved D. This CDR3 has 11 residues. CDR1 is SGHAT, CDR2 FQNNGV, per germline. V lost 7 bases, J lost 7 bases, and 8 bases lay in between. This chain's CDR3 is CASTQSNIQYF. As DNA, the CDR3 is TGTGCCAGCACCCAGTCCAACATTCAGTACTTC.

Turning to this clone: At one end, the junction sequence differs from germline, possibly due to a read error. V is TRBV7-2 and J is TRBJ1-5; unclear D gene. The CDR3 has 14 residues. CDR1 is SGHTA and CDR2 is FQGNSA in the germline V gene. CDR3 residues: CASKDWASSQPQHF. The CDR3 nucleotides read TGTGCCAGCAAAGATTGGGCCAGCAGTCAGCCCCAGCATTTT.

The chain uses TRBV3-1 (or the pseudogene TRBV3-2) and TRBJ2-5; D gene uncertain. Germline CDR1 LGHDT, CDR2 YNNKEL (reference sequence). This CDR3 is built from 15 residues. The V and J ends lost 0 bases and 2 bases respectively, with 10 bases between them. In DNA form, the CDR3 reads TGTGCCAGCAGCCAAGATGCCACGCATCAAGAGACCCAGTACTTC. Its protein is CASSQDATHQETQYF.

This chain uses TRBV24-1 with TRBJ2-3, with 7 bases that match TRBD1. CDR1 is KGHDR, CDR2 SFDVKD, per germline. The J segment lost 4 bases and the V segment lost 4 bases, leaving 4 bases of the junction unmatched. This CDR3 is built from 14 residues. The CDR3 bases are TGTGCCACCAGTGACCGGCAGGGGGCAGATACGCAGTATTTT. Translated: CATSDRQGADTQYF.

V is TRBV5-5 and J is TRBJ2-5; 9 bases are a match to TRBD2. The V gene's germline CDR1 is SGHKS and CDR2 YYEKEE (reference sequence). The V gene end was trimmed by 0 bases and the J gene end by 4 bases; junction bases not matched to a gene: 4. This CDR3 has 15 amino acids. CDR3 region: CASSLVAGGGETQYF. CDR3 DNA sequence: TGTGCCAGCAGCTTGGTGGCGGGAGGGGGAGAGACCCAGTACTTC. The variable domain in full, with the rest retrieved from reference TRBV5-5 and TRBJ2-5, is DAGVTQSPTHLIKTRGQQVTLRCSPISGHKSVSWYQQVLGQGPQFIFQYYEKEERGRGNFPDRFSARQFPNYSSELNVNALLLGDSALYLCASSLVAGGGETQYFGPGTRLLVL.

The V gene is TRBV5-6, the J gene TRBJ1-5; TRBD1 agrees at 11 bases. Per the germline V gene, CDR1 is SGHDT and CDR2 is YYEEEE. After removal of 0 bases from V and 1 base from J, the junction contained 3 bases not matched to a gene. CDR3 size: 17 residues. CDR3: CASSLGTGGWSNQPQHF. The CDR3 bases are TGTGCCAGCAGCTTGGGGACAGGGGGCTGGAGCAATCAGCCCCAGCATTTT.